Below are 17 T cell receptor beta chains sequenced from a single sample in a study of cytomegalovirus exposure and HLA in healthy donors. Primers for the PCR totalled 60 Vbeta and 13 Jbeta. TCRdb keeps only in-frame clones here, not all; method: immunoSEQ multiplex PCR. The sample includes about 120,000 clones, 70% to 85% seen only once; the top ten take around 3.5%. Source material: PBMCs. The receptors shown here come from a human donor in good health.

The chain carries TRBV7-8 and TRBJ1-2, with D hard to call. The V gene lost 1 base and the J gene lost 6 bases, with 6 bases spanning the gap. This CDR3 region has 12 residues. CDR1 and CDR2 from the germline V gene are SGHVS and FQNEAQ. The CDR3 region has the DNA TGTGCCAGCAGCTTAGGCCTAGATGGCTACACCTTC. It codes for CASSLGLDGYTF.

V and J are TRBV7-8 and TRBJ1-2; TRBD1 might be the D (6 bases). This CDR3 is 13 amino acids long. The ends were cut back, 6 bases at V and 7 bases at J, with 15 bases in the middle. Germline-derived CDR1 and CDR2 are SGHVS and FQNEAQ. CDR3 DNA: TGTGCCAGCAGACAACAGGGAATTGGTGGCTACACCTTC. Its protein is CASRQQGIGGYTF. Looking up the rest from reference TRBV7-8 and TRBJ1-2 gives the full variable domain: GAGVSQSPRYKVAKRGQDVALRCDPISGHVSLFWYQQALGQGPEFLTYFQNEAQLDKSGLPSDRFFAERPEGSVSTLKIQRTQQEDSAVYLCASRQQGIGGYTFGSGTRLTVV.

This rearrangement joins TRBV7-6 to TRBJ1-4; 8 bases match TRBD1. Germline CDR1 SGHVS, CDR2 FNYEAQ. After removal of 5 bases from V and 10 bases from J, the junction contained 15 bases not matched to a gene. This CDR3 is 16 amino acids long. CDR3 amino acids: CASSRWVGQGSGKLFF. In nucleotides, the CDR3 is TGTGCCAGCAGCCGGTGGGTCGGACAGGGATCTGGAAAACTGTTTTTT.

This rearrangement joins TRBV18 to TRBJ1-1, with a weak D call TRBD1 (5 bases). The CDR3 runs to 15 residues. CDR1 KGHSH and CDR2 LQKENI come from the germline V gene. Trimming cost V 2 bases and J 0 bases, with 10 bases left between them. The CDR3 bases are TGTGCCAGCTCACCAGGGGCGCCTCTGAACACTGAAGCTTTCTTT. This translates into CASSPGAPLNTEAFF. Complete variable domain (other parts from reference TRBV18 and TRBJ1-1): NAGVMQNPRHLVRRRGQEARLRCSPMKGHSHVYWYRQLPEEGLKFMVYLQKENIIDESGMPKERFSAEFPKEGPSILRIQQVVRGDSAAYFCASSPGAPLNTEAFFGQGTRLTVV.

The V call is TRBV25-1, the J call TRBJ1-1, with TRBD1 as a possible D gene (6 bases). V was trimmed by 10 bases and J by 3 bases, leaving 18 bases between them. From germline, CDR1 is MGHDK and CDR2 SYGVNS. The CDR3 is 14 amino acids. Here the CDR3 DNA reads TGTGCCACAAAACAGGGCTTCGGGGACACTGAAGCTTTCTTT. It encodes CATKQGFGDTEAFF.

The chain links TRBV2 to TRBJ2-7; tentative D call: TRBD2 (7 bases). Trimming shortened V by 3 bases and J by 5 bases, and 17 bases separated the two germline ends. The CDR3 is made up of 15 amino acids. CDR1 and CDR2 (germline): SNHLY, FYNNEI. CDR3 residues: CASSDRSGGLDEQYF. CDR3 DNA: TGTGCCAGCAGTGACCGCTCCGGGGGGCTGGACGAGCAGTACTTC.

The CDR3 spells CASSLEDRDNYGYTF. The CDR3 DNA follows: TGCGCCAGCAGCTTGGAGGACAGGGATAACTATGGCTACACCTTC. The chain employs TRBV5-1 and TRBJ1-2; TRBD1 agrees at 8 bases. Per the germline V gene, CDR1 is SGHRS and CDR2 is YFSETQ. The CDR3 consists of 15 residues. V lost 0 bases to trimming and J lost 1 base; unmatched junction nucleotides: 2.

The chain has TRBV19 and TRBJ1-1; 8 bases are shared with TRBD1. The germline CDR1 and CDR2 sequences are LNHDA and SQIVND (reference sequence). Germline trimming cut 5 bases from V and 4 bases from J; bases unmatched to any gene: 12. The CDR3 totals 16 residues. The chain's CDR3 is CASSSGQGLGLTEAFF. The CDR3 coding sequence is TGTGCCAGTAGTTCCGGACAGGGATTAGGGCTCACTGAAGCTTTCTTT.

The sample holds one count of this clone. The chain couples TRBV6-1 to TRBJ2-1; 9 bases align to TRBD2. This CDR3 spans 14 amino acids. CDR1 and CDR2 from the germline V gene are MNHNS and SASEGT. The ends lost 4 bases at V and 8 bases at J; junction bases unmatched: 6. CDR3: CASSAGLAIYEQFF. CDR3 nucleotide sequence: TGTGCCAGCAGTGCAGGACTAGCGATATATGAGCAGTTCTTC.

This clone was counted only a few times. The gene calls are TRBV30 and TRBJ1-1; D may be TRBD1 (6 bases). V gave up 0 bases and J gave up 5 bases, with 19 bases separating them. The CDR3 runs 16 residues. Germline CDR1 and CDR2: GTSNPN and SVGIG (reference sequence). The CDR3 sequence: CAWSVNPQGSGTEAFF. CDR3 DNA sequence: TGTGCCTGGAGTGTAAACCCCCAGGGGTCGGGTACTGAAGCTTTCTTT.

In its sample, this clone was seen once. This chain connects TRBV5-6 to TRBJ2-5, with TRBD2 identical over 10 bases. V lost 2 bases, J lost 5 bases, and 18 bases stayed unmatched. Germline-derived CDR1 and CDR2 are SGHDT and YYEEEE. The CDR3 has 19 residues. CDR3 in amino acids: CASSFYRNGAGGPRETQYF. The CDR3 bases are TGTGCCAGCAGCTTTTACCGGAACGGAGCGGGAGGGCCGAGGGAGACCCAGTACTTC.

The CDR3 DNA reads TGTGCCAGCAGTTTATCCGGGGAAGGCTACACCTTC. Its translation is CASSLSGEGYTF. The chain is built from TRBV28 and TRBJ1-2, with unresolved D. Trimming removed 1 base from V and 8 bases from J, with 8 bases in between. The germline V gene encodes CDR1 MDHEN and CDR2 SYDVKM. The CDR3 is 12 residues long.

V is TRBV7-3 and J is TRBJ2-2; no clear D gene. Germline lookup yields CDR1 SGHTA and CDR2 FQGTGA. Trimming left V 0 bases short and J 4 bases short, with 6 bases between. The CDR3 consists of 14 residues. CDR3: CASSLTPSTGELFF. CDR3 coding DNA: TGTGCCAGCAGCTTAACCCCCTCCACCGGGGAGCTGTTTTTT. Full variable domain (remainder filled in from reference TRBV7-3 and TRBJ2-2): GAGVSQTPSNKVTEKGKYVELRCDPISGHTALYWYRQSLGQGPEFLIYFQGTGAADDSGLPNDRFFAVRPEGSVSTLKIQRTERGDSAVYLCASSLTPSTGELFFGEGSRLTVL.

In its sample, this clone was seen a few times. The genes are TRBV6-5 and TRBJ2-1; 13 bases map to TRBD2. After removal of 6 bases from V and 4 bases from J, the junction contained 0 bases not matched to a gene. This CDR3 spans 14 amino acids. The germline CDR1 and CDR2 sequences are MNHEY and SVGAGI. CDR3 sequence: CASRLAGGYNEQFF. CDR3 sequence (DNA): TGTGCCAGCAGACTAGCGGGAGGGTACAATGAGCAGTTCTTC.

V usage is TRBV6-5 and J usage is TRBJ2-1; TRBD2 aligns across 7 bases. The CDR3 sequence is 15 residues long. V lost 2 bases to trimming and J lost 9 bases; unmatched junction nucleotides: 10. The germline CDR1 and CDR2 sequences are MNHEY and SVGAGI. CDR3 sequence: CASSYVSGTQGEQFF. Here the CDR3 DNA reads TGTGCCAGCAGTTACGTAAGCGGGACTCAGGGTGAGCAGTTCTTC.

This chain connects TRBV29-1 to TRBJ2-7; D perhaps matches TRBD2 (7 bases). The V gene's germline CDR1 is SQVTM and CDR2 ANQGSEA. CDR3 length: 12 amino acids. Trimming stripped 7 bases from V and 3 bases from J, with 13 bases between. CDR3 sequence: CSAGGQGYEQYF. In nucleotides, the CDR3 is TGCAGCGCCGGGGGGCAGGGCTACGAGCAGTACTTC.

The chain couples TRBV28 to TRBJ1-5; 7 nucleotides align to TRBD1. The CDR3 loop spans 16 amino acids. The germline V gene encodes CDR1 MDHEN and CDR2 SYDVKM. Trimming at V came to 2 bases and at J to 5 bases, leaving 9 bases not matched to a gene. Here the CDR3 reads CASSLQGQTKYQPQHF. For the CDR3, the DNA is TGTGCCAGCAGTTTACAGGGACAGACGAAATATCAGCCCCAGCATTTT.